The 29 T cell receptor beta chains in this list originate from one sample, sequenced in a study of T cell repertoires in cytomegalovirus infection (dated by TCRdb to about 2019). TCRdb lists the instrument as Illumina HiSeq 1500. TCRdb handled the public reads itself, with Q25 trimming in fastp and clone calling in MiXCR, and kept productive beta chains. Rows with a matching CDR3 protein are joined into one entry that keeps the most common DNA and genes. The sample table shows about 490,000 distinct CDR3 sequences, and 26% are seen once. The top ten clones comprise roughly an eighth of the sample. Specimen: PBMCs. The receptors derive from a human donor in good health (CMV status not recorded). Some clones in this sample may be carry-over from other donors' samples.

This clonotype was seen a few times. V gene TRBV28 combines with J gene TRBJ2-7, with 7 bases identical to TRBD2. This CDR3 has 13 residues. J lost 4 bases, V lost 3 bases, and 3 bases had no gene match. The germline CDR1 and CDR2 sequences are MDHEN and SYDVKM. CDR3 in DNA: TGTGCCAGCAGTTTGGGGGGGGTATACGAGCAGTACGTC. Its protein product is CASSLGGVYEQYV.

This clonotype was recorded at least ten times. V and J are TRBV7-2 and TRBJ1-3, with TRBD1 as a possible D gene (6 bases). CDR1 is SGHTA and CDR2 is FQGNSA in the germline V gene. CDR3 length: 16 residues. V was pared by 0 bases and J by 4 bases, with 13 bases between. Written as DNA, the CDR3 is TGTGCCAGCAGCTTAGCAATGGCAGGGGCCGGAAACACCATATATTTT. This translates into CASSLAMAGAGNTIYF.

The V and J genes are TRBV11-2 and TRBJ2-2, with D possibly being TRBD1 or TRBD2 (6 bases each). The CDR3 extends over 16 amino acids. The germline gives CDR1 SGHAT, CDR2 FQNNGV. Trimming removed 0 bases from V and 6 bases from J, with 14 bases in between. CDR3 amino acids: CASSLDPGGRAGELFF. In nucleotides, the CDR3 is TGTGCCAGCAGCTTAGATCCTGGGGGGCGCGCCGGGGAGCTGTTTTTT.

The rearrangement joins TRBV7-9 to TRBJ2-1, with 7 bases lining up with TRBD2. The length of the CDR3 is 15 residues. Per germline, CDR1 SEHNR and CDR2 FQNEAQ (reference sequence). Trimming took 1 base from V and 7 from J; bases not matched to a gene: 7. CDR3 region: CASSLVRGSGNEQFF. The CDR3 bases are TGTGCCAGCAGCTTAGTACGCGGGAGCGGTAATGAGCAGTTCTTC. The full variable domain, with the rest looked up from reference TRBV7-9 and TRBJ2-1, is DTGVSQNPRHKITKRGQNVTFRCDPISEHNRLYWYRQTLGQGPEFLTYFQNEAQLEKSRLLSDRFSAERPKGSFSTLEIQRTEQGDSAMYLCASSLVRGSGNEQFFGPGTRLTVL.

This chain joins TRBV12-3 or TRBV12-4 and TRBJ1-5; 8 nucleotides agree with TRBD1. The trim removed 8 bases at V and 7 bases at J, leaving 13 bases unmatched. This CDR3 is 15 amino acids long. In DNA, the CDR3 is TGTGCCAGCTTAGAGTCAGGGACAGGAGGGCAGCCCCAGCATTTT. This encodes CASLESGTGGQPQHF.

This clonotype showed up many times. This rearrangement joins TRBV12-3 or TRBV12-4 to TRBJ2-7, with D unclear. The V end lost 3 bases, the J end lost 0 bases, and 18 bases lay between the germline ends. This CDR3 region has 17 residues. The CDR3 spells CASSFSSLARSSYEQYF. Here the CDR3 DNA reads TGTGCCAGCAGTTTTTCTAGTTTGGCGAGGAGCTCCTACGAGCAGTACTTC.

The chain carries TRBV5-1 and TRBJ1-2; 7 nucleotides agree with TRBD1. CDR3 size: 15 residues. Germline V lookup: CDR1 SGHRS, CDR2 YFSETQ. V gave up 4 bases and J gave up 2 bases; unmatched junction bases: 8. The CDR3 DNA sequence: TGCGCCAGCAGCGAAAGCAGGGGACAGAACTATGGCTACACCTTC. Its translation is CASSESRGQNYGYTF.

This rearrangement joins TRBV27 to TRBJ2-1; TRBD1 matches 7 bases. The CDR3 is 15 amino acids. V shed 4 bases, J shed 6 bases, and the junction held 9 bases outside the gene matches. Germline V gene data show CDR1 as MNHEY and CDR2 as SMNVEV (reference sequence). As DNA, the CDR3 is TGTGCCAGCAGTTCCAGGGGGATGGACGGCAATGAGCAGTTCTTC. This translates into CASSSRGMDGNEQFF.

This clonotype was detected ten times or more. The chain uses TRBV7-2 and TRBJ2-5; 12 nucleotides align to TRBD2. J gave up 3 bases and V 6 bases, and 5 bases lay outside the gene matches. The germline V gene encodes CDR1 SGHTA and CDR2 FQGNSA. This CDR3 region has 15 residues. The CDR3 nucleotides are TGTGCCAGCAGGCGGACTAGCGGGGAAAAAGAGACCCAGTACTTC. This sequence encodes CASRRTSGEKETQYF.

Regarding this clonotype: The junction departs from the called germline gene at one end, perhaps through a read error. V gene TRBV28 combines with J gene TRBJ2-7, with 9 nucleotides matching TRBD2. CDR1 is MDHEN and CDR2 is SYDVKM in the germline V gene. The CDR3 contains 17 residues. The CDR3 DNA sequence: TGTGCCAGCAGTCCCTCCTTGTCAGCGGGAGGAACCTATGAGCAGTACTTC. Encoded protein: CASSPSLSAGGTYEQYF. Complete variable domain (other parts from reference TRBV28 and TRBJ2-7): DVKVTQSSRYLVKRTGEKVFLECVQDMDHENMFWYRQDPGLGLRLIYFSYDVKMKEKGDIPEGYSVSREKKERFSLILESASTNQTSMYLCASSPSLSAGGTYEQYFGPGTRLTVT.

The table lists this clonotype with many counts. This rearrangement joins TRBV7-9 to TRBJ1-5; 10 nucleotides line up with TRBD1. CDR3 size: 13 residues. J was trimmed by 5 bases and V by 6 bases; bases with no gene match: 1. Germline-derived CDR1 and CDR2 are SEHNR and FQNEAQ (reference sequence). CDR3: CASSGQGDQPQHF. The CDR3 DNA is TGTGCCAGCAGTGGACAGGGGGATCAGCCCCAGCATTTT.

This rearrangement joins TRBV12-5 to TRBJ1-2; 9 bases line up with TRBD1. The CDR3 sequence is 13 residues long. Germline V CDR1 and CDR2: LGHNT, FRNRAP. J gave up 8 bases and V 3 bases, and 4 bases lay outside the gene matches. The CDR3 nucleotides are TGTGCTAGTGGTTTCGGGACAGGGCTCGGCTACACCTTC. Translating it yields CASGFGTGLGYTF.

The table lists this clonotype with many counts. This chain links TRBV11-2 with TRBJ2-3; D remains unclear. V shed 8 bases and J shed 6 bases, with 21 bases lying between them. The CDR3 spans 15 residues. Germline V gives CDR1 SGHAT, CDR2 FQNNGV. The CDR3 nucleotides read TGTGCCAGCTCCCACCTTGCTGCCGGTTCGGATACGCAGTATTTT. This translates into CASSHLAAGSDTQYF.

This chain links TRBV27 with TRBJ1-6; 7 bases are shared with TRBD1. Germline V gene data show CDR1 as MNHEY and CDR2 as SMNVEV (reference sequence). J gave up 10 bases and V 11 bases, and 14 bases lay outside the gene matches. This CDR3 region has 14 residues. CDR3 region: CARFSTGRESPLHF. As DNA, the CDR3 is TGTGCCCGATTCTCGACAGGGCGAGAATCACCCCTCCACTTT.

The gene calls are TRBV19 and TRBJ2-3; 8 bases map to TRBD1. J was trimmed by 2 bases and V by 5 bases; bases with no gene match: 6. Per the germline V gene, CDR1 is LNHDA and CDR2 is SQIVND (reference sequence). There are 15 residues in the CDR3. The CDR3 coding sequence is TGTGCCAGTAGTCCCCGACAGGGGTTCACAGATACGCAGTATTTT. Residues: CASSPRQGFTDTQYF.

This clonotype was counted at least ten times. The chain links TRBV7-2 to TRBJ2-3, with 7 nucleotides matching TRBD2. CDR3 length: 15 residues. With 5 bases clipped from V and 2 bases from J, the junction kept 7 bases outside the gene matches. Germline CDR1 is SGHTA and CDR2 is FQGNSA. The CDR3 sequence is CASSPQTSPTDTQYF. DNA of the CDR3: TGTGCCAGCAGCCCGCAGACTAGCCCCACAGATACGCAGTATTTT.

There are a few counts of this clonotype. The chain couples TRBV20-1 to TRBJ2-7; no clear D gene. This CDR3 is built from 13 residues. From germline, CDR1 is DFQATT and CDR2 SNEGSKA (reference sequence). V gave up 5 bases and J gave up 4 bases, with 15 bases separating them. The CDR3 sequence is CSARVVPRYEQYF. The CDR3, as DNA: TGCAGTGCTCGAGTGGTTCCTCGGTACGAGCAGTACTTC.

V usage is TRBV19 and J usage is TRBJ1-5; 7 bases agree with TRBD1. The CDR3 is made up of 14 amino acids. V shed 9 bases and J 7 bases; nucleotides not matched to a gene: 12. Per the germline V gene, CDR1 is LNHDA and CDR2 is SQIVND (reference sequence). The CDR3 region is CASTDRVSRQPQHF. The CDR3 DNA sequence: TGTGCCAGCACCGACAGGGTTAGCCGCCAGCCCCAGCATTTT. The full variable domain, completed using reference TRBV19 and TRBJ1-5, is DGGITQSPKYLFRKEGQNVTLSCEQNLNHDAMYWYRQDPGQGLRLIYYSQIVNDFQKGDIAEGYSVSREKKESFPLTVTSAQKNPTAFYLCASTDRVSRQPQHFGDGTRLSIL.

This sequence joins TRBV7-9 and TRBJ2-2; 14 bases fit TRBD2. This CDR3 comprises 19 residues. Germline lookup yields CDR1 SEHNR and CDR2 FQNEAQ (reference sequence). J lost 3 bases, V lost 3 bases, and 9 bases had no gene match. In nucleotides, the CDR3 is TGTGCCAGCAGCTTCACCGGGACTAGCGGGAGTGTGGACACCGGGGAGCTGTTTTTT. It is translated as CASSFTGTSGSVDTGELFF.

This clonotype was detected once. The rearrangement joins TRBV4-1 to TRBJ1-3, with D hard to call. The CDR3 is made up of 14 amino acids. V was trimmed by 0 bases and J by 6 bases, leaving 9 bases between them. CDR1 and CDR2 from the germline V gene are MGHRA and YSYEKL. The CDR3 DNA sequence: TGCGCCAGCAGCCAAGATGGGCTCGTAAACACCATATATTTT. It translates to CASSQDGLVNTIYF.

This clonotype was counted ten times or more. CDR3 in amino acids: CASSPQDNQPQHF. In nucleotides, the CDR3 is TGTGCCAGCAGCCCACAAGACAATCAGCCCCAGCATTTT. This chain uses TRBV12-3 or TRBV12-4 with TRBJ1-5; D is undetermined. CDR3 length equals 13 residues. V was trimmed by 6 bases and J by 3 bases, leaving 9 bases between them.

The gene calls are TRBV7-9 and TRBJ1-1; the D gene is possibly TRBD1 (5 bases). This CDR3 has 15 amino acids. Trimming left V 0 bases short and J 1 base short, with 9 bases between. Germline assignment: CDR1 SEHNR and CDR2 FQNEAQ (reference sequence). The CDR3 sequence is CASSLAQGSNTEAFF. DNA for the CDR3: TGTGCCAGCAGCTTAGCCCAGGGTTCGAACACTGAAGCTTTCTTT.

This clonotype was seen repeatedly, ten times or more. The V gene is TRBV7-9, the J gene TRBJ1-4; D ambiguous. V lost 3 bases to trimming and J lost 8 bases, with 7 bases between them. Germline CDR1 SEHNR, CDR2 FQNEAQ (reference sequence). CDR3 length: 12 amino acids. CDR3 amino acids: CASSFEREKLFF. In nucleotides, the CDR3 is TGTGCCAGCAGCTTCGAGAGGGAAAAACTGTTTTTT.

This chain joins TRBV3-1 and TRBJ2-2; tentatively, D is TRBD2 (5 bases). Germline V CDR1 and CDR2: LGHDT, YNNKEL (reference sequence). The CDR3 extends over 13 amino acids. V lost 1 base to trimming and J lost 8 bases, with 8 bases between them. The CDR3: CASSQVGAGELFF. The CDR3 DNA is TGTGCCAGCAGCCAAGTGGGAGCTGGGGAGCTGTTTTTT.

The chain combines TRBV19 with TRBJ2-5; D call uncertain. In germline, CDR1 is LNHDA, CDR2 SQIVND (reference sequence). The length of the CDR3 is 15 residues. V was shortened by 1 base and J by 5 bases, with 14 bases between the two germline ends. CDR3 sequence reads: CASSIGPSSLETQYF. CDR3 coding DNA: TGTGCCAGTAGTATAGGTCCCTCGAGTCTCGAGACCCAGTACTTC.

The table lists this clonotype with many counts. The chain couples TRBV7-2 to TRBJ1-5, with D perhaps TRBD1 (5 bases). Germline lookup yields CDR1 SGHTA and CDR2 FQGNSA. V was cut by 4 bases and J by 2 bases, with 9 bases left in between. The CDR3 consists of 14 residues. CDR3 sequence (DNA): TGTGCCAGCAGCTACGACAGTCGCAATCAGCCCCAGCATTTT. Residues: CASSYDSRNQPQHF.

This clonotype was observed a handful of times. The CDR3 coding sequence is TGTGCCATCAAAGGACAGGGGGCAAGAGATACGCAGTATTTT. It codes for CAIKGQGARDTQYF. The V gene is TRBV10-3, the J gene TRBJ2-3, with 11 positions matching TRBD1. Trimming removed 7 bases from V and 5 bases from J; junction bases left unmatched: 5. CDR3 length: 14 amino acids. CDR1 ENHRY and CDR2 SYGVKD come from the germline V gene.

The chain couples TRBV5-1 to TRBJ1-2; 8 bases map to TRBD1. The CDR3 loop spans 15 amino acids. CDR1 and CDR2 (germline): SGHRS, YFSETQ. The trim removed 1 base at V and 2 bases at J, leaving 4 bases unmatched. CDR3 nucleotide sequence: TGCGCCAGCAGCTTGTCCCAGGGGGCCAACTATGGCTACACCTTC. It codes for CASSLSQGANYGYTF.

The V call is TRBV20-1, the J call TRBJ2-7; D not certain. V lost 5 bases to trimming and J lost 7 bases, with 18 bases between them. Germline-derived CDR1 and CDR2 are DFQATT and SNEGSKA (reference sequence). This CDR3 is built from 13 residues. Here the CDR3 DNA reads TGCAGTGCTCCGAGAGGATTAAGTCGGGAGCAGTACTTC. Its protein is CSAPRGLSREQYF.